A selection of T cell receptor beta chains follows, all from one sample in a study of blood T cell repertoires in COVID-19. Profiling relied on immunoSEQ multiplex PCR, and the TCRdb table lists in-frame clones only, not all of them. The repertoire holds 220,000 or so clones, with around 87% as singletons. Material for sequencing was PBMCs or T cells enriched from blood (not recorded which). The receptors derive from a woman aged 18-29 years in a cohort exposed to, infected with or recovered from COVID-19 (not recorded which). CDR3s leave out the opening cysteine and the closing phenylalanine or tryptophan.

j_call v_call cdr3_aa
TRBJ1-2 TRBV4-1 ASSRSQGAANYGYT
TRBJ1-2 TRBV7-3 ASSSTGNANYGYT
TRBJ2-1 TRBV19 ASSLGSSYNEQF
TRBJ1-2 TRBV28 ASSFPDRTAVYGYT
TRBJ2-7 TRBV28 ASSKTVVGYEQY
TRBJ2-2 TRBV6-2/TRBV6-3 ASTPGLAGGNTGELF
TRBJ2-7 TRBV14 ASSLKELTGQATYEQY
TRBJ2-5 TRBV27 ASSIQGRKETQY
TRBJ2-7 TRBV7-3 ASSSASGYEQY
TRBJ2-5 TRBV27 ASSLVIAGQETQY
TRBJ2-7 TRBV7-8 ASSLVRGRPLEQY
TRBJ1-1 TRBV5-6 ASSSGPGQGNTEAF
TRBJ1-1 TRBV25-1 ASSEYLRDTPFTEAF
TRBJ2-1 TRBV24-1 ATSDSQGTGRANEQF
TRBJ2-7 TRBV12-5 ASVGLTLEQY
TRBJ2-3 TRBV4-1 ASSQDNPGGSTDTQY
TRBJ2-7 TRBV6-1 ASSEASSPRQVYEQY
TRBJ2-7 TRBV7-9 ASSVSGRAAYEQY
TRBJ1-4 TRBV7-9 ASSTQPPGNEKLF
TRBJ2-3 TRBV4-1 ASSQIGQADTQY
TRBJ1-5 TRBV7-2 ASSLWVTGSNQPQH
TRBJ2-7 TRBV6-5 ASSDSARLDYEQY
TRBJ1-1 TRBV4-1 ASSLAGGVEAF
TRBJ2-7 TRBV7-8 ASSLGPSGRAYEQY
TRBJ2-1 TRBV30 AWRNSGSTYNEQF
TRBJ2-7 TRBV18 ASSPRDSRNEQY
TRBJ2-3 TRBV28 ASSTLAGGFTDTQY
TRBJ1-1 TRBV7-9 ASTLEQGEAF
TRBJ2-3 TRBV5-1 ASRYDRAPADTQY
TRBJ2-1 TRBV5-1 ASSEQRDEQF
TRBJ1-3 TRBV3-1/TRBV3-2 ASSQGHRETNTIY
TRBJ2-5 TRBV18 ASSPGGRETQY
TRBJ2-7 TRBV5-1 ASSYDRQGAYEQY
TRBJ1-5 TRBV19 ASSNRQGEQPQH
TRBJ2-1 TRBV18 ASSPIRQVSYNEQF
TRBJ2-1 TRBV6-5 ASRTGPGNEQF
TRBJ1-2 TRBV9 ASSGGRALYGYT
TRBJ2-2 TRBV25-1 ASSEVAGGVETGELF
TRBJ1-5 TRBV6-2/TRBV6-3 ASSSGFDNQPQH
TRBJ1-3 TRBV5-5 ASSTMGRLRDTIY
TRBJ2-7 TRBV10-1 ASSVVGGEQY
TRBJ1-5 TRBV19 ASSMQEAYSNQPQH
TRBJ2-7 TRBV7-9 ASSLESTYEQY
TRBJ1-4 TRBV5-1 ASSSGTGVNEKLF
TRBJ1-2 TRBV7-9 ASSPDSRVYGYT
TRBJ1-4 TRBV6-5 ASTYGGPEKLF
TRBJ1-1 TRBV19 ASSPGQGAEAF
TRBJ1-1 TRBV7-9 ASSPISGSEAF
TRBJ2-7 TRBV28 ASSLAGGPLGY
TRBJ1-5 TRBV18 ASSPTGLSQPQH
TRBJ1-5 TRBV28 ASSWVRDRNQPQH
TRBJ2-1 TRBV11-3 ASSLGGLHNEQF
TRBJ1-3 TRBV24-1 ATSENRGSGNTIY
TRBJ2-5 TRBV19 ASSPSRGRETQY
TRBJ1-1 TRBV6-5 ASRTIDRADTEAF
TRBJ2-1 TRBV29-1 SVASTPGYNEQF
TRBJ1-1 TRBV7-9 ASSWTGGTEAF